This T cell receptor (beta chain) was recovered during a study of T-cell memory formation after mild COVID-19. MiXCR, run by TCRdb on the 5' RACE reads, gives a single entry per CDR3 protein. There are under 550,000 distinct CDR3 sequences in the sample; over 15% occur only once, and roughly 21% lies in the top ten. Per the germline V gene, CDR1 is LGHNA and CDR2 is YSLEER. This CDR3 spans 15 amino acids. V gave up 1 base and J gave up 2 bases; unmatched junction bases: 3. Sequencing used PBMCs or a T cell subset sorted from them (not recorded which). The clonotype was recovered from a man between 18 and 35 years old who had mild COVID-19 (a few samples of this study predate the infection). Cell type and time point are not known. The chain uses TRBV4-3 and TRBJ2-3; 7 nucleotides agree with TRBD1. Here the CDR3 DNA reads TGCGCCAGCAGCCAAGGACAGGGCTTCACAGATACGCAGTATTTT. Its translation is CASSQGQGFTDTQYF.